One and the same sample provided the 4 T cell receptor beta chains below, sequenced in a study of control samples from healthy donors and cancer patients. Assay: immunoSEQ multiplex PCR; the TCRdb copy retains only in-frame clones and omits some. The sample lists 95,000 to 130,000 clones; around 89% were seen once. The sample comprised PBMCs. These receptors were collected from a woman aged 45-65 years with colorectal cancer.

V gene TRBV7-3 combines with J gene TRBJ2-2, with D unresolved. The V end lost 5 bases, the J end lost 4 bases, and 8 bases lay between the germline ends. From germline, CDR1 is SGHTA and CDR2 FQGTGA. The CDR3 loop spans 13 amino acids. The CDR3 DNA reads TGTGCCAGCAGCCCTGGGGTCACCGGGGAGCTGTTTTTT. It specifies CASSPGVTGELFF.

This clone has just one count. The chain has TRBV4-1 and TRBJ2-7; 8 nucleotides line up with TRBD1. J was trimmed by 4 bases and V by 4 bases; bases with no gene match: 6. The CDR3 extends over 14 amino acids. CDR1 and CDR2 (germline): MGHRA, YSYEKL. The CDR3 bases are TGCGCCAGCAGCCCCAGACAGGGGAGGTACGAGCAGTACTTC. Protein sequence: CASSPRQGRYEQYF.

The rearrangement links TRBV18 to TRBJ1-5, with D perhaps matching TRBD1 (5 bases). Germline-derived CDR1 and CDR2 are KGHSH and LQKENI. The CDR3 sequence is 13 residues long. Trimming left V 4 bases short and J 4 bases short, with 8 bases between. The chain's CDR3 is CASSRDQNQPQHF. The CDR3 nucleotides read TGTGCCAGCTCACGGGACCAAAATCAGCCCCAGCATTTT. The variable domain in full, completed from reference TRBV18 and TRBJ1-5, reads NAGVMQNPRHLVRRRGQEARLRCSPMKGHSHVYWYRQLPEEGLKFMVYLQKENIIDESGMPKERFSAEFPKEGPSILRIQQVVRGDSAAYFCASSRDQNQPQHFGDGTRLSIL.

This chain uses TRBV5-1 with TRBJ2-3; 7 bases match TRBD2. CDR3 length: 15 residues. CDR1 and CDR2 (germline): SGHRS, YFSETQ. V was pared by 0 bases and J by 2 bases, with 3 bases of the junction left unmatched. The chain's CDR3 is CASSLAGTNTDTQYF. Written as DNA, the CDR3 is TGCGCCAGCAGCTTGGCCGGGACTAACACAGATACGCAGTATTTT.